The source of this T cell receptor beta chain is a study of blood T cell repertoires in COVID-19. Across the whole study: PBMCs, B-cell-depleted T cells, or T cells provided the cDNA or gDNA that made up the material.

TCRdb's table, derived via immunoSEQ multiplex PCR, lists solely in-frame clones and lacks some. The profile shows around 270,000 clones, about four fifths of them singletons. CDR3 length equals 14 residues. The V gene end was trimmed by 4 bases and the J gene end by 7 bases; junction bases not matched to a gene: 8. Germline V gene sequence: CDR1 SGHNT, CDR2 YYREEE (reference sequence). Seattle patients were enrolled while actively infected and followed longitudinally. This clonotype was obtained from a person in their 70s with COVID-19, enrolled during active disease. This chain joins TRBV5-4 and TRBJ1-2; 9 bases align to TRBD1. The sample comprised peripheral blood. The DNA of the CDR3 is TGTGCCAGCAGCAGCATACAGGGGGCTGGTGGCTACACCTTC. It encodes CASSSIQGAGGYTF.